Listed below are T cell receptor beta chains from one sample, sequenced in a study of cytotoxic CD8 clonotypes in ibrutinib-treated CLL. The repertoire was sequenced with immunoSEQ multiplex PCR; TCRdb's copy has only in-frame clones and lacks some. The sample holds 140,000 or so clones, roughly 83% seen once. Sequenced material: PBMCs, taken after 12 months of ibrutinib treatment. Receptor source: a human donor with chronic lymphocytic leukemia. Each CDR3 is given with its conserved first and last residue. The D gene is left open where the match is weak. Rows give clone size only sometimes, using once, few, many, or a class for an expanded clone.

V: TRBV28; J: TRBJ2-1; D: -; size: -; CDR3: CASSPSAGTTYNEQFF; DNA: TGTGCCAGCAGTCCTTCGGCGGGAACGACCTACAATGAGCAGTTCTTC
V: TRBV10-3; J: TRBJ2-7; D: -; size: -; CDR3: CAISESAGRGYEQYF; DNA: TGTGCCATCAGTGAGTCTGCAGGCAGGGGCTACGAGCAGTACTTC
V: TRBV30; J: TRBJ1-4; D: -; size: -; CDR3: CAWSPGAGDEKLFF; DNA: TGTGCCTGGAGCCCAGGGGCGGGTGATGAAAAACTGTTTTTT
V: TRBV21-1; J: TRBJ1-5; D: -; size: -; CDR3: CASSSMTDQPQHF; DNA: TGTGCCAGCAGTTCGATGACAGATCAGCCCCAGCATTTT
V: TRBV11-3; J: TRBJ1-1; D: -; size: many; CDR3: CASSLDPGFRAEAFF; DNA: TGTGCCAGCAGCTTAGATCCCGGGTTTCGGGCTGAAGCTTTCTTT
V: TRBV7-2; J: TRBJ2-7; D: -; size: -; CDR3: CASSFSGGLEQYF; DNA: TGTGCCAGCAGCTTTTCTGGGGGGCTTGAGCAGTACTTC
V: TRBV29-1; J: TRBJ1-2; D: -; size: once; CDR3: CSVPGQDNYGYTF; DNA: TGCAGCGTTCCCGGGCAGGACAACTATGGCTACACCTTC
V: TRBV7-2; J: TRBJ2-7; D: TRBD2; size: -; CDR3: CASSILAGGFSYEQYF; DNA: TGTGCCAGCAGTATACTAGCGGGTGGATTCTCCTACGAGCAGTACTTC
V: TRBV18; J: TRBJ1-4; D: TRBD1; size: -; CDR3: CASSTTGGDEKLFF; DNA: TGTGCCAGCTCAACGACAGGGGGAGATGAAAAACTGTTTTTT
V: TRBV29-1; J: TRBJ2-1; D: -; size: -; CDR3: CSVAGMRGVSYNEQFF; DNA: TGCAGCGTTGCGGGCATGAGAGGTGTGTCCTACAATGAGCAGTTCTTC
V: TRBV7-2; J: TRBJ2-7; D: TRBD2; size: -; CDR3: CASSMRTSGRIKQYF; DNA: TGTGCCAGCAGCATGAGGACTAGCGGGAGAATCAAGCAGTACTTC
V: TRBV27; J: TRBJ2-5; D: TRBD2; size: -; CDR3: CASSPRTRSDETQYF; DNA: TGTGCCAGCAGTCCGAGGACTAGGAGTGATGAGACCCAGTACTTC
V: TRBV6-5; J: TRBJ2-1; D: TRBD1; size: -; CDR3: CASSLGQLTYNEQFF; DNA: TGTGCCAGCAGCCTGGGACAGCTGACCTACAATGAGCAGTTCTTC
V: TRBV9; J: TRBJ2-7; D: TRBD2; size: -; CDR3: CASSAGGWGLAAYEQYF; DNA: TGTGCCAGCAGCGCAGGCGGTTGGGGACTAGCGGCCTACGAGCAGTACTTC
V: TRBV14; J: TRBJ2-5; D: -; size: -; CDR3: CASSNGIAALGETQYF; DNA: TGTGCCAGCAGCAACGGGATAGCGGCTTTGGGAGAGACCCAGTACTTC
V: TRBV9; J: TRBJ2-5; D: -; size: -; CDR3: CASSERGGLSETQYF; DNA: TGTGCCAGCAGCGAACGAGGGGGGTTGAGCGAGACCCAGTACTTC
V: TRBV27; J: TRBJ2-2; D: TRBD2; size: -; CDR3: CASGGVSYTGELFF; DNA: TGTGCCAGCGGGGGGGTTTCTTACACCGGGGAGCTGTTTTTT
V: TRBV6-5; J: TRBJ1-2; D: -; size: -; CDR3: CASTDYEEDGYTF; DNA: TGTGCCAGCACCGATTATGAGGAGGATGGCTACACCTTC
V: TRBV18; J: TRBJ2-2; D: -; size: -; CDR3: CASSPTPGAGELFF; DNA: TGTGCCAGCTCACCGACCCCGGGCGCCGGGGAGCTGTTTTTT
V: TRBV15; J: TRBJ2-3; D: TRBD1; size: -; CDR3: CATSRDRTGSTDTQYF; DNA: TGTGCCACCAGCAGAGACCGGACAGGGAGCACAGATACGCAGTATTTT
V: TRBV7-9; J: TRBJ2-1; D: TRBD1; size: -; CDR3: CASTQSGTGSYNEQFF; DNA: TGTGCCAGCACCCAATCCGGGACAGGGTCCTACAATGAGCAGTTCTTC
V: TRBV19; J: TRBJ2-1; D: TRBD1; size: -; CDR3: CASSPGQGANNEQFF; DNA: TGTGCCAGTAGTCCAGGACAGGGGGCCAACAATGAGCAGTTCTTC
V: TRBV7-9; J: TRBJ1-2; D: -; size: -; CDR3: CASSLVAGFGYTF; DNA: TGTGCCAGCAGCTTAGTAGCAGGGTTTGGCTACACCTTC
V: TRBV4-3; J: TRBJ2-5; D: TRBD2; size: -; CDR3: CASSQTSGDGLETQYF; DNA: TGCGCCAGCAGCCAAACTAGCGGGGATGGGTTAGAGACCCAGTACTTC
V: TRBV29-1; J: TRBJ2-2; D: -; size: -; CDR3: CSVEPEWDTGELFF; DNA: TGCAGCGTTGAACCTGAGTGGGATACCGGGGAGCTGTTTTTT
V: TRBV5-4; J: TRBJ2-6; D: TRBD1; size: -; CDR3: CASSLPGQGARGANVLTF; DNA: TGTGCCAGCAGCTTGCCGGGACAGGGGGCGCGGGGGGCCAACGTCCTGACTTTC
V: TRBV4-3; J: TRBJ2-1; D: -; size: -; CDR3: CASSQDLAHEQFF; DNA: TGCGCCAGCAGCCAAGACCTAGCCCATGAGCAGTTCTTC
V: TRBV4-2; J: TRBJ2-3; D: TRBD2; size: -; CDR3: CASSQEGTRTWNTQYF; DNA: TGTGCCAGCAGCCAAGAAGGGACTAGAACCTGGAATACGCAGTATTTT
V: TRBV19; J: TRBJ1-2; D: TRBD1; size: -; CDR3: CASSGQGDFFGYTF; DNA: TGTGCCAGTAGTGGACAGGGGGACTTTTTTGGCTACACCTTC
V: TRBV25-1; J: TRBJ2-6; D: -; size: few; CDR3: CASSDPGANVLTF; DNA: TGTGCCAGCAGTGACCCCGGGGCCAACGTCCTGACTTTC
V: TRBV14; J: TRBJ1-4; D: -; size: -; CDR3: CASSQVKREKLFF; DNA: TGTGCCAGCAGCCAAGTAAAACGAGAAAAACTGTTTTTT
V: TRBV18; J: TRBJ2-7; D: TRBD2; size: -; CDR3: CASSIRHRGTSGPTINYEQYF; DNA: TGTGCCAGCTCAATTCGTCACAGGGGGACTAGCGGACCCACTATAAACTACGAGCAGTACTTC
V: TRBV2; J: TRBJ1-2; D: -; size: -; CDR3: CASIRDNYGYTF; DNA: TGTGCCAGCATCCGGGACAACTATGGCTACACCTTC
V: TRBV10-3; J: TRBJ2-2; D: TRBD1; size: -; CDR3: CASRTGGTGELFF; DNA: TGTGCCAGCCGGACAGGGGGGACCGGGGAGCTGTTTTTT
V: TRBV7-9; J: TRBJ2-1; D: -; size: -; CDR3: CASSYRDLGNEQFF; DNA: TGTGCCAGCAGCTATAGGGACCTCGGAAATGAGCAGTTCTTC
V: TRBV19; J: TRBJ1-2; D: TRBD1; size: -; CDR3: CASSSQGALSYGYTF; DNA: TGTGCCAGTAGCTCACAGGGGGCGCTTAGCTATGGCTACACCTTC
V: TRBV6-4; J: TRBJ2-6; D: -; size: -; CDR3: CASSEVGGGAGANVLTF; DNA: TGTGCCAGCAGTGAGGTCGGAGGGGGCGCTGGGGCCAACGTCCTGACTTTC
V: TRBV27; J: TRBJ2-7; D: -; size: once; CDR3: CASRSSADYEQYF; DNA: TGTGCTTCAAGATCTAGCGCAGACTACGAGCAGTACTTC
V: TRBV11-2; J: TRBJ1-1; D: -; size: -; CDR3: CASSHPRREAFF; DNA: TGTGCCAGCAGCCATCCGCGTCGAGAAGCTTTCTTT
V: TRBV29-1; J: TRBJ1-2; D: -; size: -; CDR3: CSVVGLEGMGYGYTF; DNA: TGCAGCGTTGTCGGGTTAGAGGGCATGGGCTATGGCTACACCTTC
V: TRBV19; J: TRBJ2-1; D: TRBD2; size: -; CDR3: CASSRLTSGSGDEQFF; DNA: TGTGCCAGTAGCCGATTGACTAGCGGGAGTGGTGATGAGCAGTTCTTC
V: TRBV20-1; J: TRBJ2-1; D: -; size: -; CDR3: CSARVYYEQFF; DNA: TGCAGTGCTAGAGTTTACTATGAGCAGTTCTTC
V: TRBV9; J: TRBJ2-3; D: -; size: -; CDR3: CASSVRTARHTDTQYF; DNA: TGTGCCAGCAGCGTCCGCACAGCGAGGCACACAGATACGCAGTATTTT
V: TRBV7-2; J: TRBJ2-5; D: TRBD2; size: once; CDR3: CASSAGLVETQYF; DNA: TGTGCCAGCAGCGCGGGACTAGTAGAGACCCAGTACTTC
V: TRBV7-3; J: TRBJ1-1; D: -; size: -; CDR3: CASSLPGVTEAFF; DNA: TGTGCCAGCAGCTTACCAGGGGTCACTGAAGCTTTCTTT
V: TRBV2; J: TRBJ1-3; D: -; size: -; CDR3: CASSVTVWIGNTIYF; DNA: TGTGCCAGCAGTGTAACAGTTTGGATTGGAAACACCATATATTTT
V: TRBV28; J: TRBJ2-7; D: TRBD2; size: -; CDR3: CASSPQLAGVAEQYF; DNA: TGTGCCAGCAGTCCACAGCTAGCGGGAGTCGCCGAGCAGTACTTC
V: TRBV9; J: TRBJ2-2; D: -; size: few; CDR3: CASSVGTTNTGELFF; DNA: TGTGCCAGCAGCGTAGGGACTACGAACACCGGGGAGCTGTTTTTT
V: TRBV29-1; J: TRBJ2-7; D: TRBD1; size: -; CDR3: CSVEGLTDRAPYEQYF; DNA: TGCAGCGTTGAAGGACTGACGGACAGGGCCCCCTACGAGCAGTACTTC
V: TRBV18; J: TRBJ2-1; D: TRBD2; size: -; CDR3: CASSLGTSNEQFF; DNA: TGTGCCAGCTCACTCGGGACTAGCAATGAGCAGTTCTTC
V: TRBV5-1; J: TRBJ2-7; D: -; size: -; CDR3: CASSEGPPYEQYF; DNA: TGCGCCAGCAGCGAGGGACCGCCATACGAGCAGTACTTC
V: TRBV11-3; J: TRBJ2-1; D: -; size: -; CDR3: CASSPGQGSYNEQFF; DNA: TGTGCCAGCAGCCCAGGGCAGGGATCCTACAATGAGCAGTTCTTC
V: TRBV7-9; J: TRBJ2-1; D: -; size: once; CDR3: CASGVTTWNEQFF; DNA: TGTGCCAGCGGGGTGACCACTTGGAATGAGCAGTTCTTC
V: TRBV28; J: TRBJ1-2; D: TRBD1; size: once; CDR3: CASSSSSGTANYGYTF; DNA: TGTGCCAGCAGTTCCTCCTCCGGGACAGCGAACTATGGCTACACCTTC
V: TRBV7-8; J: TRBJ2-7; D: -; size: -; CDR3: CASSRLALTYEQYF; DNA: TGTGCCAGCAGTAGGCTAGCGCTCACCTACGAGCAGTACTTC
V: TRBV7-9; J: TRBJ2-3; D: -; size: -; CDR3: CASSPDLARKRGDTQYF; DNA: TGTGCCAGCAGCCCCGACCTGGCTCGGAAACGGGGGGATACGCAGTATTTT